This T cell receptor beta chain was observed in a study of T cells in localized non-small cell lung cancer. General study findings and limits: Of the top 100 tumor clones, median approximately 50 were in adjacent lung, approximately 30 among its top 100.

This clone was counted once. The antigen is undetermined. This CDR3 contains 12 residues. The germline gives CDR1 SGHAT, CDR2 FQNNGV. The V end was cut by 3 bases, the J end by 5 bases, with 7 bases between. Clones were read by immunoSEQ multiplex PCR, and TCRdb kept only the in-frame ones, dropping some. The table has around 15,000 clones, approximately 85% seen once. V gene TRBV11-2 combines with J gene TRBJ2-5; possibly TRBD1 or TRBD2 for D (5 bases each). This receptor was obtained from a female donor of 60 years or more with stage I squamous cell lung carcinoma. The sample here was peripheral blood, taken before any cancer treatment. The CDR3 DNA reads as TGTGCCAGCAGCTTTGGGGGTGAGACCCAGTACTTC. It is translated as CASSFGGETQYF.